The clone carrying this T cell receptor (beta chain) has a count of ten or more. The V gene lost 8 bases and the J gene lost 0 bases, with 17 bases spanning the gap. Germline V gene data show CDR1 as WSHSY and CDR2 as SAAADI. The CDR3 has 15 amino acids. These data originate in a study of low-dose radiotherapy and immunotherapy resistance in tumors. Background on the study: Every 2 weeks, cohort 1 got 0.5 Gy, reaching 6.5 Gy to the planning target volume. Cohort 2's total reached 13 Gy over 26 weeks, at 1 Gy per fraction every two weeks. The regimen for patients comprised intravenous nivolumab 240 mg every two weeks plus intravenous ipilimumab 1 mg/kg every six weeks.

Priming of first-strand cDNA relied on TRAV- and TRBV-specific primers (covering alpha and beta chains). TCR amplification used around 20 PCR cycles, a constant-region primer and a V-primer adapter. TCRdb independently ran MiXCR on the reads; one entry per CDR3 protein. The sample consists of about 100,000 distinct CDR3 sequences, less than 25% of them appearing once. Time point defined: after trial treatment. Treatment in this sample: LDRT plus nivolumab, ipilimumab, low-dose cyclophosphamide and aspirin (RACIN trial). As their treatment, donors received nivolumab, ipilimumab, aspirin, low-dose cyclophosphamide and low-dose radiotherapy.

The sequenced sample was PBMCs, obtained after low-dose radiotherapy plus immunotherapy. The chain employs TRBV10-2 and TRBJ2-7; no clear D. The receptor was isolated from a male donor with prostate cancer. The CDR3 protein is CASLSPRRSSYEQYF. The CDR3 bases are TGCGCCAGCCTTAGTCCCCGCAGAAGCTCCTACGAGCAGTACTTC.